These T cell receptor beta chains were read from a single sample in a study of cytomegalovirus exposure and HLA in healthy donors. The repertoire was sequenced with immunoSEQ multiplex PCR; TCRdb's copy has only in-frame clones and lacks some. The sample has about 90,000 clones, over 65% seen once; the top ten hold about a sixth. Sequencing was carried out using PBMCs. These receptor sequences come from a woman under 30 in good health and CMV-seropositive. Each CDR3 is given without its conserved first and last residue. The order of the fields is J gene, V gene, D gene, CDR3 protein. The D gene is left open where the match is weak.

TRBJ2-3 TRBV2 TRBD2 ATVAGTSGGGTQY
TRBJ1-1 TRBV7-3 - ASSLSGNTEAF
TRBJ2-1 TRBV7-7 TRBD1 ASSPRTGSYNEQF
TRBJ1-3 TRBV30 - AWSEMTGTGNTIY
TRBJ2-3 TRBV19 TRBD2 ASTAGLAGDRGQY
TRBJ2-7 TRBV5-6 TRBD1 ASISRRQGRLLGGEQY
TRBJ1-5 TRBV19 - ASSGGFFLPQH
TRBJ2-7 TRBV2 TRBD2 ASSARGGGLAYEQY
TRBJ1-6 TRBV7-2 - ASRDGAGQTLH
TRBJ2-3 TRBV19 - ASSIRREPHDTQY
TRBJ2-2 TRBV25-1 TRBD2 ATSPRTSVTGELF
TRBJ2-1 TRBV7-3 TRBD2 ASSREGGVSTTDEQF
TRBJ2-2 TRBV6-6 TRBD2 ASSSPSGVTGELF
TRBJ2-5 TRBV12-5 - ASGLGGRNPQETQY
TRBJ2-7 TRBV7-2 TRBD1 ASRAGGSYEQY
TRBJ1-2 TRBV19 - ASSTTPDSYGYT
TRBJ2-7 TRBV4-2 - ASSSSLGSSYEQY
TRBJ2-1 TRBV15 TRBD2 ATSTSRGEAKQF
TRBJ1-1 TRBV29-1 - SVVRGWTEAF
TRBJ1-1 TRBV5-8 - ASSSQVNTEAF
TRBJ2-7 TRBV6-5 - ASSYSGRYEQY
TRBJ2-7 TRBV6-5 - ASSIKGDYEQY
TRBJ1-1 TRBV19 TRBD1 ASSISAGGREAF
TRBJ1-2 TRBV13 - ASSLGGRDYGYT
TRBJ2-2 TRBV18 - ASSRGFPNTGELF
TRBJ1-1 TRBV7-2 - ASSSGHLNTEAF
TRBJ1-5 TRBV11-2 - ASSLGQQSNQPQH
TRBJ1-2 TRBV6-6 - ASSIGRGGIYGYT
TRBJ2-7 TRBV4-1 TRBD2 ASSPRGLAGGSSYEQY